This TCR beta chain was obtained from a study of T-cell reconstitution after alpha-beta-depleted transplantation in children. The sample holds many counts of this clonotype. Antigen specificity is unknown. The V gene end was trimmed by 4 bases and the J gene end by 11 bases; junction bases not matched to a gene: 9. Germline assignment: CDR1 SGHDT and CDR2 YYEEEE. The CDR3 contains 14 residues. Whole-study findings and limits: Among T cells one year after transplant, newly produced cells accounted for most counts and diversity. Elevated TCRbeta diversity at day 60 was traced, in some patients, to surviving recipient T cells and thymic progenitors.

Unique molecular identifiers were incorporated into the prepared TCRbeta library. TCRdb reprocessed the PCR reads via MiXCR and lists one record per CDR3 protein. The sample records 450,000 to 600,000 distinct CDR3 sequences, about 11% being singletons. The sequencing here drew on PBMCs, taken before TCRalphabeta/CD19-depleted stem cell transplant. This clonotype originated in a child aged 2 to 15 with inherited bone marrow failure, due to receive a stem cell transplant. The chain uses TRBV5-6 and TRBJ1-1; 12 bases align to TRBD1. CDR3 sequence: CASSLGTGGAVAFF. CDR3 nucleotide sequence: TGTGCCAGCAGCCTCGGGACAGGGGGCGCGGTCGCTTTCTTT.